Listed here are 9 T cell receptor beta chains from one sample, sequenced in a study of graft-versus-host responses after intestinal transplantation. Profiling relied on immunoSEQ multiplex PCR, and the TCRdb table lists in-frame clones only, not all of them. The data show roughly 97,000 clones, with approximately 84% seen just once and about 0.9% held by the top ten. Their specific antigens are unknown. The material was unstimulated CD4+ T cells sorted from spleen or lymph node cells, obtained before intestinal transplant. The receptors originated from a human donor who received an intestinal transplant.

This sequence joins TRBV19 and TRBJ1-5; D uncertain. Trimming cost V 3 bases and J 5 bases, with 14 bases left between them. Germline V gene sequence: CDR1 LNHDA, CDR2 SQIVND (reference sequence). CDR3 length: 15 amino acids. This CDR3 reads CASSIPTLGYQPQHF. The CDR3 DNA is TGTGCCAGTAGTATCCCGACTTTGGGATATCAGCCCCAGCATTTT. Filled out from reference TRBV19 and TRBJ1-5, the complete variable domain reads DGGITQSPKYLFRKEGQNVTLSCEQNLNHDAMYWYRQDPGQGLRLIYYSQIVNDFQKGDIAEGYSVSREKKESFPLTVTSAQKNPTAFYLCASSIPTLGYQPQHFGDGTRLSIL.

The CDR3 sequence: CASSPGTWQPQHF. In nucleotides, the CDR3 is TGCGCCAGCAGCCCCGGGACGTGGCAGCCCCAGCATTTT. J is TRBJ1-5 and V is TRBV4-1, with a possible D match to TRBD1 (5 bases). V shed 4 bases and J shed 7 bases, with 11 bases lying between them. The germline CDR1 and CDR2 sequences are MGHRA and YSYEKL. The CDR3 has 13 amino acids.

The CDR3: CASSPGPADTQYF. As DNA, the CDR3 is TGTGCCAGCAGCCCAGGACCAGCAGATACGCAGTATTTT. The V gene is TRBV11-3, the J gene TRBJ2-3; D gene unclear. CDR1 SGHNT and CDR2 YENEEA come from the germline V gene. CDR3 size: 13 residues. With 5 bases removed from V and 4 bases from J, the gap between germline ends came to 10 bases.

The rearrangement uses TRBV27 and TRBJ1-1; 9 positions agree with TRBD1. The V and J ends lost 5 bases and 2 bases, in that order; junction bases with no gene match: 6. In germline, CDR1 is MNHEY, CDR2 SMNVEV (reference sequence). There are 15 residues in the CDR3. DNA for the CDR3: TGTGCCAGCAGTCTAGGGACAGGGATAAACACTGAAGCTTTCTTT. Amino acids: CASSLGTGINTEAFF.

This chain joins TRBV5-1 and TRBJ2-3; D remains unclear. Germline V gene data show CDR1 as SGHRS and CDR2 as YFSETQ. The V gene lost 0 bases and the J gene lost 2 bases, with 7 bases spanning the gap. The CDR3 has 14 amino acids. The CDR3 reads CASSLGRLTDTQYF. CDR3 nucleotide sequence: TGCGCCAGCAGCTTGGGGCGGCTCACAGATACGCAGTATTTT.

The chain combines TRBV5-1 with TRBJ2-5; D call uncertain. Germline CDR1 SGHRS, CDR2 YFSETQ. Trimming took off 4 bases at V and 2 bases at J, with 15 bases between the two ends. The CDR3 loop spans 15 amino acids. The DNA of the CDR3 is TGCGCCAGCAGCCCGGACCTTCCCGGGCAAGAGACCCAGTACTTC. Its protein product is CASSPDLPGQETQYF.

The table lists this clone with a few counts. V is TRBV9 and J is TRBJ2-3, with 10 bases that match TRBD2. The germline CDR1 and CDR2 sequences are SGDLS and YYNGEE. J gave up 3 bases and V 4 bases, and 11 bases lay outside the gene matches. The CDR3 is 17 residues long. The DNA for the CDR3 is TGTGCCAGCAGCAAGCGACCTTCTAGCGGGGGAACAGATACGCAGTATTTT. Its protein is CASSKRPSSGGTDTQYF.

The rearrangement uses TRBV11-2 and TRBJ1-6; no definite D call. This CDR3 contains 14 residues. Germline assignment: CDR1 SGHAT and CDR2 FQNNGV. The germline V and J ends were trimmed by 7 bases and 7 bases, with 14 bases remaining between them. CDR3 protein: CASTPPGSNSPLHF. CDR3 bases: TGTGCCAGCACCCCACCGGGGAGCAATTCACCCCTCCACTTT.

The genes are TRBV7-3 and TRBJ1-1; D gene unclear. CDR3 length: 15 amino acids. Trimming stripped 4 bases from V and 3 bases from J, with 15 bases between. The germline gives CDR1 SGHTA, CDR2 FQGTGA. CDR3 loop: CASSSSIGQDTEAFF. In DNA, the CDR3 is TGTGCCAGCAGCTCCTCGATAGGCCAGGACACTGAAGCTTTCTTT.